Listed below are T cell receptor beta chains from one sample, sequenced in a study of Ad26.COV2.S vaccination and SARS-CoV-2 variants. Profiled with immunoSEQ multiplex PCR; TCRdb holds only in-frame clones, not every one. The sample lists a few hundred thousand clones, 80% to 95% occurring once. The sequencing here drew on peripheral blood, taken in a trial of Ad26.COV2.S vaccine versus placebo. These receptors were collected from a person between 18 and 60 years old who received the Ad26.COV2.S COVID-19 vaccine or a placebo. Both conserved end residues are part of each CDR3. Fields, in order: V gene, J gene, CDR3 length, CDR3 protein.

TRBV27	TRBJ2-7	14	CASSLGPGVYEQYF
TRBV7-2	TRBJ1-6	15	CASRSPDRGTSPLHF
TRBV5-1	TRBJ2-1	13	CASSLGEYNEQFF
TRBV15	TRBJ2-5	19	CATSRRPAGRGGAGETQYF
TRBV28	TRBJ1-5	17	CASSFSPFGSRGQPQHF
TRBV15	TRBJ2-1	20	CATSRGPGQGRGNPYNEQFF
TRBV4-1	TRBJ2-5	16	CASSQTGPTFQETQYF
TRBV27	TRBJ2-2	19	CASRVHPGGGGIGTGELFF
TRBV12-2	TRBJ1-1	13	CASSGTRNTEAFF
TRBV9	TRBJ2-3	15	CASSVGTLLGDTQYF
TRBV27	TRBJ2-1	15	CASSLGTGSYNEQFF
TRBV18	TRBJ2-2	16	CASSLTLGADTGELFF
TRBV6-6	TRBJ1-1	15	CASRSQDRGNTEAFF
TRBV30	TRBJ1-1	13	CAWSTLGPTEAFF
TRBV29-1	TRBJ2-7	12	CSVGDRGYEQYF
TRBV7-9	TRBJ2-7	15	CASSSGQVEVDEQYF
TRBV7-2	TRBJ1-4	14	CASSFQGGNEKLFF
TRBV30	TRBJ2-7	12	CAIRRGYYEQYF
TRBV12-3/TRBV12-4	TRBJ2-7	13	CASSFMDTYEQYF
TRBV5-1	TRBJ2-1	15	CASSLIASGGDEQFF
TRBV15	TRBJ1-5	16	CATSRDSGYSNQPQHF
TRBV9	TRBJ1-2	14	CASSVGGREYGYTF
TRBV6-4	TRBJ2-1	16	CARRCLEILSLDEQFF
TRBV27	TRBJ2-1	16	CASSSPGTGSYNEQFF
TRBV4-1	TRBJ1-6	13	CASKDRAEGPLHF
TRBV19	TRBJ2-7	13	CASSRGGNYEQYF
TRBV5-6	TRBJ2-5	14	CASSLPTGRETQYF
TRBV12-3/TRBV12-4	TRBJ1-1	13	CASSFGVFTEAFF
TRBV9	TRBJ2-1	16	CASSVDPSGVLGEQFF
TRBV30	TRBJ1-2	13	CAWSVGQVYGYTF
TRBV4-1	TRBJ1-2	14	CASSLIAGDYGYTF
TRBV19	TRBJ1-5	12	CASSIGDQPQHF
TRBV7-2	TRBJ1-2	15	CASNTGGGQYYGYTF
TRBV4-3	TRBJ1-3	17	CASSQDASGASGNTIYF
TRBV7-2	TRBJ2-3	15	CASSLVDRSTDTQYF
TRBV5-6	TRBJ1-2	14	CASSSDRFNYGYTF
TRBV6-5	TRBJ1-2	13	CASSYSPNYGYTF
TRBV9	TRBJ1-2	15	CASSVVRDFNYGYTF
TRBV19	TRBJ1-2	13	CASSGQANYGYTF
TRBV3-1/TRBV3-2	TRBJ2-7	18	CASSQDRTLQGAPGEQYF
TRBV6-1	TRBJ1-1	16	CASSESWGALNTEAFF
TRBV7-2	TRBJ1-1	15	CASSTASGLNTEAFF
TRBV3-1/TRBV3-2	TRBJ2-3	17	CASSFRGGQVLTDTQYF
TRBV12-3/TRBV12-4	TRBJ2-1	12	CASRESGREQFF
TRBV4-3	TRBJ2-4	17	CASSQDRWGVAKNIQYF
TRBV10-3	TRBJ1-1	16	CAISEAGSPMNTEAFF